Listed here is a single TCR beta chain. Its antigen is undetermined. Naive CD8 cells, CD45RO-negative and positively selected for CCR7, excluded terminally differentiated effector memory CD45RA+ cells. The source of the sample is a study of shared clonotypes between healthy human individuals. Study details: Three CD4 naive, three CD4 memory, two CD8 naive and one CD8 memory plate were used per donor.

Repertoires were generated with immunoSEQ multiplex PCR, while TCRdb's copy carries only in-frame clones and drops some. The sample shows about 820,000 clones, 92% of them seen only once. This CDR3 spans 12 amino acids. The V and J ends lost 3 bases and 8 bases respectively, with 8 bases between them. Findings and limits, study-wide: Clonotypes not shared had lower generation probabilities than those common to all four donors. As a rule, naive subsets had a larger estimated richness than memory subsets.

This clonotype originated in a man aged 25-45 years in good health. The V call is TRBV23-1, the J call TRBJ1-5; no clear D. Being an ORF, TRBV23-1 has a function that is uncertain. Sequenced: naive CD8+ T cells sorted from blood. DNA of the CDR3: TGCGCCAGCAGTCAGCGGAGGGAGCCCCAGCATTTT. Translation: CASSQRREPQHF.